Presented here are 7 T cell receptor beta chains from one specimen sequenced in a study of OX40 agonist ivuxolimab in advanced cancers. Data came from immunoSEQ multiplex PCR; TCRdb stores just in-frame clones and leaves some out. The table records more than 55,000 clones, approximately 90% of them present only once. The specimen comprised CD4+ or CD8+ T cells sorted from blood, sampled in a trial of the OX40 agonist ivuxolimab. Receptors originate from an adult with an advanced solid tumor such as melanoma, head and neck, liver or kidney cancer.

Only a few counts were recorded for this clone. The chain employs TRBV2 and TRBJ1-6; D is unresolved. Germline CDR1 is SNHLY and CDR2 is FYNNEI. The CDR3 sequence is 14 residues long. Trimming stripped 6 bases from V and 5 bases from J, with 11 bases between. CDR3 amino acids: CASSYTDDNSPLHF. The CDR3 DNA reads TGTGCCAGCAGCTATACAGACGATAATTCACCCCTCCACTTT.

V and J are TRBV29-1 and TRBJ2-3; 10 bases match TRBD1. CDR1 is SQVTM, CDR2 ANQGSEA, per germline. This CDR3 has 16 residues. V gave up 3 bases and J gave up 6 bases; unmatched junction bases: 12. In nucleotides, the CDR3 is TGCAGCGTTGAGGAGGGACAGGGGCTTACGGGGGATACGCAGTATTTT. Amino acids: CSVEEGQGLTGDTQYF.

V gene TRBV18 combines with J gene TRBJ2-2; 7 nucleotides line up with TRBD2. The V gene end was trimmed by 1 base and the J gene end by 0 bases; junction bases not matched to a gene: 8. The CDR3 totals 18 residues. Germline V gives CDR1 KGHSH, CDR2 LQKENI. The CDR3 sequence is CASSPRPAGATNTGELFF. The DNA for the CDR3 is TGTGCCAGCTCACCACGACCGGCGGGAGCCACGAACACCGGGGAGCTGTTTTTT.

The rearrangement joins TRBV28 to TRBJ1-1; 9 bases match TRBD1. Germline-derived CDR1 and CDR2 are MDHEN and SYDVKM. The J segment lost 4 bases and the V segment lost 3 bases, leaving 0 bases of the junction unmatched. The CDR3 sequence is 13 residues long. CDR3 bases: TGTGCCAGCAGTTTGACAGGGGGCACTGAAGCTTTCTTT. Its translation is CASSLTGGTEAFF.

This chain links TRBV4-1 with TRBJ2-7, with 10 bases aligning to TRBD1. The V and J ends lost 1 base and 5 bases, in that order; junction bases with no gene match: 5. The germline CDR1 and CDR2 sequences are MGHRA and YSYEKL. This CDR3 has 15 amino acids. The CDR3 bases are TGCGCCAGCAGCCAAGTGGGGACAGGGGTAGACGAGCAGTACTTC. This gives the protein CASSQVGTGVDEQYF.

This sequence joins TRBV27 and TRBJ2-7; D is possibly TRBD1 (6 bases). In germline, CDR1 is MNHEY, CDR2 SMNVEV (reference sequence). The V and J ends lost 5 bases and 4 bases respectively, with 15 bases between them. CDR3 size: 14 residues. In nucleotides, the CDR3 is TGTGCCAGCAGTCCCCGGGACAAAACGTACGAGCAGTACTTC. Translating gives CASSPRDKTYEQYF.

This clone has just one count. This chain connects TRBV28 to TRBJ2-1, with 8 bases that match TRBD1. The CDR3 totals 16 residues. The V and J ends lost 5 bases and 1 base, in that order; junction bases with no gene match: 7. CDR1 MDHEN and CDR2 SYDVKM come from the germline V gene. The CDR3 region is CASSGRQGLSYNEQFF. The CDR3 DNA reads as TGTGCCAGCAGTGGCAGACAGGGGTTATCCTACAATGAGCAGTTCTTC.